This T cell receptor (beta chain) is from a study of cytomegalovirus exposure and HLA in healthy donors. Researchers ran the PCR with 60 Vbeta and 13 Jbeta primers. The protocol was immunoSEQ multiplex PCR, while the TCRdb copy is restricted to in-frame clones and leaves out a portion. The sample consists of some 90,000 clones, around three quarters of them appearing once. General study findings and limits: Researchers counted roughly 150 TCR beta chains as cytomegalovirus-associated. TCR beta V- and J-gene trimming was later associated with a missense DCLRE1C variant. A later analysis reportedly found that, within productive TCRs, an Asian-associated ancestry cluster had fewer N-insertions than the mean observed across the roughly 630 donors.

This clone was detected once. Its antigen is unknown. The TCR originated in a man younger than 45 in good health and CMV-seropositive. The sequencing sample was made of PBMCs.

The CDR3 spells CASSWGGGNTIYF. In DNA form, the CDR3 reads TGTGCCAGCAGCTGGGGGGGTGGAAACACCATATATTTT. The chain uses TRBV11-2 and TRBJ1-3; D might be TRBD1 (5 bases). V was clipped by 4 bases and J by 3 bases, with 7 bases between them. The CDR3 has 13 amino acids. Germline assignment: CDR1 SGHAT and CDR2 FQNNGV.